This T cell receptor (beta chain) was observed in a study of radiotherapy plus CTLA-4 blockade in lung cancer. Germline V gene data show CDR1 as LNHDA and CDR2 as SQIVND (reference sequence). The CDR3 is 16 amino acids. V lost 2 bases, J lost 7 bases, and 18 bases lay in between. Here immunoSEQ multiplex PCR was the method, and the copy in TCRdb shows in-frame clones only, minus some. Of about 66,000 clones in the sample, around four fifths are singletons; the top ten hold 4% to 5%. The chain is built from TRBV19 and TRBJ2-1; D not certain. Specimen: peripheral blood, collected from a patient treated with radiotherapy plus ipilimumab. The sequence was collected from a human donor with non-small cell lung cancer who had a partial response to radiotherapy plus ipilimumab. CDR3 in DNA: TGTGCCAGTAGTATACCCCCTTTGGCTCCAACGAATGAGCAGTTCTTC. Translating it yields CASSIPPLAPTNEQFF.